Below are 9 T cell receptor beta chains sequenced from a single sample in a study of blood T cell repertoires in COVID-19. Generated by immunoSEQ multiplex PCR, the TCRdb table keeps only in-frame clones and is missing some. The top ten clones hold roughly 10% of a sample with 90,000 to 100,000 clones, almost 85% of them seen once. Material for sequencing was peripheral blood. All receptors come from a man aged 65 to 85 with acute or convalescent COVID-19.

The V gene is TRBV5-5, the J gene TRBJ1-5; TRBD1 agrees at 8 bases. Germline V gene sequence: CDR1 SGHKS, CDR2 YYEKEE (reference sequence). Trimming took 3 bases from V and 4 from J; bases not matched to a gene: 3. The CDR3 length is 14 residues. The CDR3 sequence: CASSSTGVNQPQHF. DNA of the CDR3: TGTGCCAGCAGCTCGACAGGGGTGAATCAGCCCCAGCATTTT. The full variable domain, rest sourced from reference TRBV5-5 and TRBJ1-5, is DAGVTQSPTHLIKTRGQQVTLRCSPISGHKSVSWYQQVLGQGPQFIFQYYEKEERGRGNFPDRFSARQFPNYSSELNVNALLLGDSALYLCASSSTGVNQPQHFGDGTRLSIL.

The chain's CDR3 is CASSLTGGETQYF. The CDR3 DNA reads as TGTGCCAGCAGCTTGACGGGGGGAGAGACCCAGTACTTC. The rearrangement joins TRBV5-5 to TRBJ2-5, with TRBD2 matching 7 bases. The CDR3 extends over 13 amino acids. The trim removed 1 base at V and 4 bases at J, leaving 1 base unmatched. Germline CDR1 SGHKS, CDR2 YYEKEE (reference sequence).

The CDR3 spells CASSYSTIRHEQFF. As DNA, the CDR3 is TGTGCCAGCAGTTACTCGACGATCAGGCATGAGCAGTTCTTC. The chain combines TRBV6-6 with TRBJ2-1, with D unresolved. Germline values: CDR1 MNHNY, CDR2 SVGAGI (reference sequence). The CDR3 has 14 residues. The V end lost 0 bases, the J end lost 8 bases, and 11 bases lay between the germline ends.

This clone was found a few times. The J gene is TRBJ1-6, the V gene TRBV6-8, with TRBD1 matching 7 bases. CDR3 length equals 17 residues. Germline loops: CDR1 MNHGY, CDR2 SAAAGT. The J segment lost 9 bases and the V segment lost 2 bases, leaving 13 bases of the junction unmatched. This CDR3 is CASSYRNWDSSSSPLHF. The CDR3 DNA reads TGTGCCAGCAGTTACCGTAATTGGGACAGCTCAAGTTCACCCCTCCACTTT.

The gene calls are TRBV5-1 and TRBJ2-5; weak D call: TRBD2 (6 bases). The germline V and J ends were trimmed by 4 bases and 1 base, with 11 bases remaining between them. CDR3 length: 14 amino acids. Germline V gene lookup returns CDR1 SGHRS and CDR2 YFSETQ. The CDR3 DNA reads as TGCGCCAGCAGCCAAGGGACTGCCCAAGAGACCCAGTACTTC. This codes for CASSQGTAQETQYF.

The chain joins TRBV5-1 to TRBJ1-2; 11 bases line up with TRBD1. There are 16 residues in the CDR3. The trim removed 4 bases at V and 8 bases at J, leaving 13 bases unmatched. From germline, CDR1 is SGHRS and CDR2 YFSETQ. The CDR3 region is CASSPDLGTGGRGYTF. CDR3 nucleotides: TGCGCCAGCAGCCCAGACCTAGGGACAGGGGGAAGGGGCTACACCTTC.

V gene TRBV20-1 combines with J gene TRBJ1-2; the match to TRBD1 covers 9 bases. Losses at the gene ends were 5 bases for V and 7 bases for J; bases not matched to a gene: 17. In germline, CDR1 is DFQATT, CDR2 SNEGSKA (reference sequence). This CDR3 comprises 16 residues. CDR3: CSARVQGARSISGYTF. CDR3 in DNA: TGCAGTGCTCGTGTACAGGGGGCCCGGTCTATTTCTGGCTACACCTTC.

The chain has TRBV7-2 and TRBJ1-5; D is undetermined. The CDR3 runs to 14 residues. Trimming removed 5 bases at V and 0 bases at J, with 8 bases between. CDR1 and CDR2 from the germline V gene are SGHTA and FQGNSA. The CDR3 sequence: CASSLQFSNQPQHF. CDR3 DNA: TGTGCCAGCAGCCTCCAGTTTAGCAATCAGCCCCAGCATTTT.

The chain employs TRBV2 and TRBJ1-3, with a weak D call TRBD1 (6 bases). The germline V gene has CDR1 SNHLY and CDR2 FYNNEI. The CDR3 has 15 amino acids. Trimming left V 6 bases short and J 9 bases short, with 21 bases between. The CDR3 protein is CASSPEGQGFRTIYF. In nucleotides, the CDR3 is TGTGCCAGCAGCCCCGAGGGGCAGGGGTTTCGCACCATATATTTT.